This T cell receptor (beta chain) was identified in a study of identical twins (dated by TCRdb to 2016 to 2017). Background on the whole study: To test whether fetal clonotypes persist, this study deep-sequenced TCR alpha and beta repertoires from monozygotic twins, from unrelated adults of various ages, and from cord blood. To rule out contamination, the twin experiments were replicated at different times with different library preparation protocols. Here is what the overall study found, with its caveats: Because the same donors could not be followed over many years, the conclusions depended on cross-sectional statistical analysis. Abundant cord blood beta clonotypes had fewer insertions, young adult naive repertoires showed a similar but weaker trend, and memory repertoires showed no such trend. The excess sharing between twins in beta out-of-frame sequences was weaker because fewer shared sequences reduced the signal-to-noise ratio. Compared with coincidental sharing between unrelated individuals, an excess of low generation-probability sequences was observed among out-of-frame TCR alpha sequences shared between twins. Zero-insertion analyses could be partly confounded by invariant T cells such as MAIT and iNKT, though diverse VJ usage argued against such confounding for most clonotypes. In monozygotic twins, out-of-frame TCR alpha sharing was systematically underestimated by recombination models, although the models agreed with sharing between unrelated individuals.

Worth noting for this clonotype: Its antigen is currently not known. Base qualities are missing; no much larger clone stands one base away.

V lost 0 bases and J lost 5 bases, and the count of bases not matched to a germline gene is 5. The CDR3 has 15 amino acids, counting the end cysteine and phenylalanine. The retained sequence is limited to the CDR3, 45 bases, with the frame set at the first base. For CDR1 and CDR2, the germline V gene (reference sequence) lists LNHNV and YYDKDF. All donors were healthy Caucasians. The twin cohort consisted of three pairs of female monozygotic twins, all aged roughly 18 to 29 years. Miltenyi CD45RO+ enrichment and human naive T-cell isolation kits were used to isolate memory (CD45RO+) and naive T cells from PBMC. The method behind the library was 5' RACE. Sequencing used an Illumina HiSeq 2000. A universal primer binding site was added through template switching, and the final cDNA carried a unique molecular identifier so that TCR cDNA molecules could be counted accurately. Specific primers in the conserved constant-segment region were used to synthesize first-strand cDNA for the TCR alpha and beta chains. Each cDNA library was double barcoded, with a SMART-Mk sample barcode plus Illumina barcodes, to control for contamination. Two successive PCR steps introduced TruSeq adapter sequences along with Illumina sample barcodes. TCR alpha and beta cDNA libraries were sequenced on the Illumina HiSeq platform with custom primers. On the authors' methods: MiGEC processed the raw reads to extract unique molecular identifiers, while MiXCR was used to determine the CDR3 positions. For each individual, recombination models were inferred using an EM algorithm with the repgenHMM and IGoR tools. The analysis of shared clonotypes was done with the tcR package in R, with sharing normalized by the product of cloneset sizes. To study raw recombination without the effects of thymic and clonal selection, out-of-frame nonproductive sequences were analyzed. TCRdb applied fastp at Q25 and MiXCR to the public reads, then kept only in-frame beta chains. Rows matching on CDR3 protein sequence are summarized as one entry with the most common DNA and genes. TCRdb, not the authors, supplied the V and J calls. Counted in this sample were 280,000 or so distinct CDR3 sequences; 8% to 9% of them appeared once. Together, the top ten hold around 2.1% of the sample.

The same data also went into a second study, on yellow fever vaccine responses in identical twins. As described in the second report: According to the authors, in identical twins the way T cells responded to vaccination appeared partly convergent and partly personalized. In identical twins, the study followed T cell clones that responded to the vaccine with precision.

The sequenced sample consisted of memory (CD45RO+) T cells sorted from blood. The intended sense of this specimen's cell subset or site label: CD45RO+ enriched T cells. The chain links TRBV15 with TRBJ2-5, and 8 bases in between align with TRBD1. The receptor's source is a woman between 18 and 30 years old in good health. The CDR3 in this case is CATSRDGQGGETQYF. The DNA is as follows: TGTGCCACCAGCAGAGACGGACAGGGCGGGGAGACCCAGTACTTC.